The 15 T cell receptor beta chains below all came from one sample that was sequenced in a study of cytomegalovirus exposure and HLA in healthy donors. Amplification used 60 Vbeta primers and 13 Jbeta primers. Produced via immunoSEQ multiplex PCR; TCRdb's table is partial and in-frame only. Among around 190,000 clones, around 90% were seen once, and the ten largest hold approximately 1.9%. The sequencing sample was made of PBMCs. The receptors derive from a woman in her late teens or twenties in good health and CMV-seronegative.

This sequence joins TRBV6-4 and TRBJ2-1, with D hard to call. This CDR3 region has 14 residues. Germline assignment: CDR1 MRHNA and CDR2 SNTAGT. V lost 6 bases, J lost 0 bases, and 9 bases lay in between. DNA of the CDR3: TGTGCCAGCAGCCCGTATAGCTCCTACAATGAGCAGTTCTTC. It encodes CASSPYSSYNEQFF.

This clone was counted once. This sequence joins TRBV10-3 and TRBJ1-1; 7 bases agree with TRBD1. After removal of 1 base from V and 5 bases from J, the junction contained 4 bases not matched to a gene. This CDR3 spans 14 amino acids. Germline V lookup: CDR1 ENHRY, CDR2 SYGVKD. For the CDR3, the DNA is TGTGCCATCAGTGAGTGGCAGGGGGATACTGAAGCTTTCTTT. Translation: CAISEWQGDTEAFF.

This chain uses TRBV13 with TRBJ2-1; the D gene is possibly TRBD2 (7 bases). V was shortened by 1 base and J by 8 bases, with 12 bases between the two germline ends. The CDR3 consists of 14 residues. CDR1 PRHDT and CDR2 FYEKMQ come from the germline V gene (reference sequence). CDR3 nucleotide sequence: TGTGCCAGCAGCTTAGAGGGGGGGCGCTATGAGCAGTTCTTC. Amino acids: CASSLEGGRYEQFF.

In this sample, this clone turned up once. V and J are TRBV7-9 and TRBJ2-1, with 10 bases matching TRBD2. Germline V gene lookup returns CDR1 SEHNR and CDR2 FQNEAQ (reference sequence). The trim removed 5 bases at V and 7 bases at J, leaving 5 bases unmatched. The CDR3 is 14 residues long. Here the CDR3 DNA reads TGTGCCAGCAGCGTCCCGGGACTAGCGAATGAGCAGTTCTTC. The encoded protein is CASSVPGLANEQFF. The full variable domain, with the rest looked up from reference TRBV7-9 and TRBJ2-1, is DTGVSQNPRHKITKRGQNVTFRCDPISEHNRLYWYRQTLGQGPEFLTYFQNEAQLEKSRLLSDRFSAERPKGSFSTLEIQRTEQGDSAMYLCASSVPGLANEQFFGPGTRLTVL.

The chain links TRBV19 to TRBJ2-1, with TRBD2 matching 7 bases. In germline, CDR1 is LNHDA, CDR2 SQIVND (reference sequence). The trim removed 0 bases at V and 10 bases at J, leaving 9 bases unmatched. CDR3 length equals 15 residues. Here the CDR3 reads CASSIDGDYPSEQFF. CDR3 nucleotide sequence: TGTGCCAGTAGTATAGATGGGGACTACCCTTCGGAGCAGTTCTTC.

V usage is TRBV7-8 and J usage is TRBJ2-2; D unresolved. The CDR3 runs to 11 residues. V dropped 5 bases and J dropped 6 bases, with 4 bases sitting between them. Germline assignment: CDR1 SGHVS and CDR2 FQNEAQ. The CDR3 region is CASSPAGELFF. The CDR3 nucleotides are TGTGCCAGCAGCCCGGCCGGGGAGCTGTTTTTT.

J is TRBJ2-1 and V is TRBV18; D possibly corresponds to TRBD2 (5 bases). This CDR3 contains 16 residues. Germline V gives CDR1 KGHSH, CDR2 LQKENI. The V end was cut by 3 bases, the J end by 8 bases, with 20 bases between. CDR3 in DNA: TGTGCCAGCTCACCTAGAGGGCTGCCTAGTGGGGATGAGCAGTTCTTC. Protein sequence: CASSPRGLPSGDEQFF.

The V call is TRBV18, the J call TRBJ1-2, with D possibly being TRBD1 (5 bases). This CDR3 spans 16 amino acids. Germline CDR1 KGHSH, CDR2 LQKENI. The germline V and J ends were trimmed by 1 base and 0 bases, with 12 bases remaining between them. The CDR3: CASSPRGTAANYGYTF. CDR3 bases: TGTGCCAGCTCACCACGCGGGACCGCCGCTAACTATGGCTACACCTTC.

V and J are TRBV4-2 and TRBJ2-3, with TRBD2 as a possible D gene (5 bases). Trimming took 0 bases from V and 2 from J, leaving 15 bases between them. Germline CDR1 is LGHNA and CDR2 is YNFKEQ. This CDR3 spans 17 amino acids. The chain's CDR3 is CASSQEERRLLTDTQYF. The CDR3 DNA follows: TGTGCCAGCAGCCAAGAGGAGCGGCGACTCCTCACAGATACGCAGTATTTT.

The CDR3 DNA is TGCAGCGGCCGAGGACAGGGAAGCTACGAGCAGTACTTC. This gives the protein CSGRGQGSYEQYF. This chain links TRBV29-1 with TRBJ2-7; 8 positions match TRBD1. V gave up 7 bases and J gave up 3 bases; unmatched junction bases: 8. Germline CDR1 SQVTM, CDR2 ANQGSEA. The CDR3 totals 13 residues.

The chain carries TRBV5-1 and TRBJ1-3, with 7 bases aligning to TRBD1. CDR1 and CDR2 (germline): SGHRS, YFSETQ. This CDR3 has 16 residues. The V segment lost 0 bases and the J segment 0 bases; nucleotides outside the gene matches: 3. In DNA, the CDR3 is TGCGCCAGCAGCTTGGAAGGGGGCGGCTCTGGAAACACCATATATTTT. Protein product: CASSLEGGGSGNTIYF.

This sequence joins TRBV7-9 and TRBJ1-4; unclear D gene. CDR3 length: 17 amino acids. The ends were cut back, 4 bases at V and 0 bases at J, with 15 bases in the middle. CDR1 and CDR2 (germline): SEHNR, FQNEAQ (reference sequence). The CDR3 protein is CASSSLQPIATNEKLFF. Here the CDR3 DNA reads TGTGCCAGCAGCTCCCTACAGCCTATTGCAACTAATGAAAAACTGTTTTTT.

V and J are TRBV11-2 and TRBJ2-2, with D unclear. This CDR3 contains 14 residues. In germline, CDR1 is SGHAT, CDR2 FQNNGV. The ends were cut back, 1 base at V and 0 bases at J, with 3 bases in the middle. The CDR3 region is CASSLGANTGELFF. DNA of the CDR3: TGTGCCAGCAGCTTAGGCGCGAACACCGGGGAGCTGTTTTTT.

The rearrangement joins TRBV6-5 to TRBJ2-2, with TRBD1 matching 8 bases. After removal of 6 bases from V and 4 bases from J, the junction contained 4 bases not matched to a gene. The CDR3 is made up of 14 amino acids. Germline-derived CDR1 and CDR2 are MNHEY and SVGAGI. CDR3 amino acids: CASRLDRATGELFF. The DNA for the CDR3 is TGTGCCAGCAGGTTGGACAGGGCCACCGGGGAGCTGTTTTTT.

Notes on this clone: Different DNA sequences within this sample yield the same CDR3. The chain uses TRBV6-6 and TRBJ1-1, with D tentatively TRBD1 (5 bases). V was pared by 5 bases and J by 0 bases, with 10 bases between. Germline values: CDR1 MNHNY, CDR2 SVGAGI (reference sequence). The length of the CDR3 is 14 residues. The CDR3 sequence: CASSHRNMNTEAFF. CDR3 DNA sequence: TGTGCCAGCAGTCACAGGAATATGAACACTGAAGCTTTCTTT.